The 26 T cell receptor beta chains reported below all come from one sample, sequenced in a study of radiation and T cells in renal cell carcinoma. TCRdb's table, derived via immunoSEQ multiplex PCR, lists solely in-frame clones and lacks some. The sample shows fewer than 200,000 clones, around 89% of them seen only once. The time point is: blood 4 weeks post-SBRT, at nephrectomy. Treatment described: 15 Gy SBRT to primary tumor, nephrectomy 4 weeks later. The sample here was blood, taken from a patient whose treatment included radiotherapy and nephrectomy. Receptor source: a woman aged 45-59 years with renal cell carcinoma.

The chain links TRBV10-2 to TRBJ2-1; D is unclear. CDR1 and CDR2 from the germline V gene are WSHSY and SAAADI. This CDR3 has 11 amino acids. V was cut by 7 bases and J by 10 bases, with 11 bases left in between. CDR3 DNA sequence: TGCGCCAGCAAAAGTGGCCGGGAGCAGTTCTTC. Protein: CASKSGREQFF.

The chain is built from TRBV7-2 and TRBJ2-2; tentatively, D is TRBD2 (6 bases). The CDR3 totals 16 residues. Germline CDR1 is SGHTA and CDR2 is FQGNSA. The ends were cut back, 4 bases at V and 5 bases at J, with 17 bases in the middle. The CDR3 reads CASSSRDFRTTGELFF. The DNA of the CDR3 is TGTGCCAGCAGCTCGAGGGACTTCAGAACAACCGGGGAGCTGTTTTTT.

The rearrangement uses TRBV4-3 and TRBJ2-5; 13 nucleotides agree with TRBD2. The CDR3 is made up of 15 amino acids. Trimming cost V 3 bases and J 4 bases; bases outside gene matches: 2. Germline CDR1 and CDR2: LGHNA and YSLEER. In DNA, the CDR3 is TGCGCCAGCAGCCAGTGGACTAGCGGGGGAGAGACCCAGTACTTC. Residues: CASSQWTSGGETQYF.

This CDR3 reads CASSLAGQVSSGNTIYF. The CDR3 DNA follows: TGCGCCAGCAGCTTGGCAGGACAGGTCAGCTCTGGAAACACCATATATTTT. This chain joins TRBV5-1 and TRBJ1-3, with 7 bases fitting TRBD1. Germline lookup yields CDR1 SGHRS and CDR2 YFSETQ. After removal of 0 bases from V and 0 bases from J, the junction contained 6 bases not matched to a gene. The CDR3 runs to 17 residues.

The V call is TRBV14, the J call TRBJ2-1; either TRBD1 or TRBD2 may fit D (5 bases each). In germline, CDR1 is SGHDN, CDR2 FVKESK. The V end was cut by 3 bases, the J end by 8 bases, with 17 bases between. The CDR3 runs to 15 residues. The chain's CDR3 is CASSHGASRGYEQFF. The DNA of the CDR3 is TGTGCCAGCAGCCACGGGGCTTCCCGAGGATATGAGCAGTTCTTC.

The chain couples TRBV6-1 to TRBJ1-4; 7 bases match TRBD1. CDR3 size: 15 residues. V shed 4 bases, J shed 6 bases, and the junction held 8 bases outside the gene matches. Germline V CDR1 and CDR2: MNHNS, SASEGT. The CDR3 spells CASSVSQGGDEKLFF. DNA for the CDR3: TGTGCCAGCAGTGTTTCTCAGGGGGGGGATGAAAAACTGTTTTTT.

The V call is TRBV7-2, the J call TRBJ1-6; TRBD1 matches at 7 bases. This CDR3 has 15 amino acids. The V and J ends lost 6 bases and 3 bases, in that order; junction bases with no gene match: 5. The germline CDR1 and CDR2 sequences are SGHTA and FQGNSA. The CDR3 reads CASRPGQHYNSPLHF. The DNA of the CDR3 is TGTGCCAGCAGACCGGGACAGCACTATAATTCACCCCTCCACTTT.

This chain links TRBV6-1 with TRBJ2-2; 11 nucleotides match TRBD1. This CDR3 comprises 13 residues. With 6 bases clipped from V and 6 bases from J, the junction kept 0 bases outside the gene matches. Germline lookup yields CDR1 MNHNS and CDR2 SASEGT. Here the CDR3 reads CASRGQGAGELFF. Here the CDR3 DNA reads TGTGCCAGCAGGGGACAGGGGGCCGGGGAGCTGTTTTTT.

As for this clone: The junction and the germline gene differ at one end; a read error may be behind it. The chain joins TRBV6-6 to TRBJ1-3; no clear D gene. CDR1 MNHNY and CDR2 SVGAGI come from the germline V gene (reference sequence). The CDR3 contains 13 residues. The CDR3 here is CASSSDPRKTIYF. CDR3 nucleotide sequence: TGTGCCAGCAGTTCGGACCCTCGAAAGACCATATATTTT.

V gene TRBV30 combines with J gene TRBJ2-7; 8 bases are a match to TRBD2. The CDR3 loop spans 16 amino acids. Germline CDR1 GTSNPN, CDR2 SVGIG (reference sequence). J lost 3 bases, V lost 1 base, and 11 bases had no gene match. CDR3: CAWSEVASGGNYEQYF. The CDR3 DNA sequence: TGTGCCTGGAGTGAGGTGGCGAGCGGGGGAAACTACGAGCAGTACTTC.

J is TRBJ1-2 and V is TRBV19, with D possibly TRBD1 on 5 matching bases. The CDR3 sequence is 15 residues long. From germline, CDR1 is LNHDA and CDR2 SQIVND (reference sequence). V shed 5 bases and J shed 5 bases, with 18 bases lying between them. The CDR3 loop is CASSPSHQDTYGYTF. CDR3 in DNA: TGTGCCAGTAGTCCGTCTCACCAGGACACTTATGGCTACACCTTC.

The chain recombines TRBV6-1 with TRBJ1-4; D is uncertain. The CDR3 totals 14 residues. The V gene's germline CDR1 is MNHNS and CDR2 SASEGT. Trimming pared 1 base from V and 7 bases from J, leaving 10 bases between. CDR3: CASSEGVSSEKLFF. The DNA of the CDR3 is TGTGCCAGCAGTGAAGGGGTGTCGAGTGAAAAACTGTTTTTT.

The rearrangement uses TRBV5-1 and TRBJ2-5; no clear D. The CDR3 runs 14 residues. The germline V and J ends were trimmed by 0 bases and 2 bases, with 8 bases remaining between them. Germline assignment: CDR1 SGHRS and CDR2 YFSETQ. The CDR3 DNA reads TGCGCCAGCAGCTTGGAGGGATTACAAGAGACCCAGTACTTC. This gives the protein CASSLEGLQETQYF.

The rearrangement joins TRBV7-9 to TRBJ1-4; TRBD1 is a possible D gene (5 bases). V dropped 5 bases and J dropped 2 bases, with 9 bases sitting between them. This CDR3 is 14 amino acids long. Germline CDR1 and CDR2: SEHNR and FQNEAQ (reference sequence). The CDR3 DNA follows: TGTGCCAGCAGCCCAGGGAGGACTAATGAAAAACTGTTTTTT. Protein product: CASSPGRTNEKLFF.

Here the CDR3 DNA reads TGTGCCAGCAGGGACAGGGGGCTAATTTCACCCCTCCACTTT. This sequence encodes CASRDRGLISPLHF. This chain uses TRBV6-1 with TRBJ1-6; 11 nucleotides match TRBD1. J lost 9 bases, V lost 6 bases, and 4 bases had no gene match. CDR3 size: 14 residues. Germline CDR1 and CDR2: MNHNS and SASEGT.

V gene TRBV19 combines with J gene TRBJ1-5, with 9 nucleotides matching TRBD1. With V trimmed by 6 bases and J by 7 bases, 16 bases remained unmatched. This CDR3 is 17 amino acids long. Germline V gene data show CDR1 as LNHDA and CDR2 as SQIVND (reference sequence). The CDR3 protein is CASRPYPGQGHGQPQHF. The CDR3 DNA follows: TGTGCCAGTAGGCCATACCCAGGACAGGGGCACGGCCAGCCCCAGCATTTT. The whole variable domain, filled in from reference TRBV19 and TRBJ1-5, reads DGGITQSPKYLFRKEGQNVTLSCEQNLNHDAMYWYRQDPGQGLRLIYYSQIVNDFQKGDIAEGYSVSREKKESFPLTVTSAQKNPTAFYLCASRPYPGQGHGQPQHFGDGTRLSIL.

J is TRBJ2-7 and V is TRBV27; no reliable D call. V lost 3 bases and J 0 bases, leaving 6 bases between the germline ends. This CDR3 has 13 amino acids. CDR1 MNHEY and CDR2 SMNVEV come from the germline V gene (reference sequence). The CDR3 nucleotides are TGTGCCAGCAGTTTCTCCTCCTCCTACGAGCAGTACTTC. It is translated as CASSFSSSYEQYF.

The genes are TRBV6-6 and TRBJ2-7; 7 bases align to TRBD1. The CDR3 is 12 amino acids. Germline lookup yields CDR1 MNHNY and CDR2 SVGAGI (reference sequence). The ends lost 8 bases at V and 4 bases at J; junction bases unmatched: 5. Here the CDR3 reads CASRDRFYEQYF. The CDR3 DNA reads TGTGCCAGCCGGGACAGATTTTACGAGCAGTACTTC.

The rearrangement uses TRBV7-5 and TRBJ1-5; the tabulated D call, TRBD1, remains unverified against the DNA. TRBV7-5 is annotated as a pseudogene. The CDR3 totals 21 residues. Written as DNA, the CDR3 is TGTGCCAGAAGCTCGCCACGCCCGGGACAGGGGGTAACAATAAACAATCAGCCCCAGCATTTT. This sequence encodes CARSSPRPGQGVTINNQPQHF.

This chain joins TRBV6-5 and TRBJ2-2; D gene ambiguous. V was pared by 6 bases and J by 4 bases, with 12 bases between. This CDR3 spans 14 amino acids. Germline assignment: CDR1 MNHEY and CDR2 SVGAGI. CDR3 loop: CASRSRRATGELFF. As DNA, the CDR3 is TGTGCCAGCAGAAGCCGTCGGGCCACCGGGGAGCTGTTTTTT.

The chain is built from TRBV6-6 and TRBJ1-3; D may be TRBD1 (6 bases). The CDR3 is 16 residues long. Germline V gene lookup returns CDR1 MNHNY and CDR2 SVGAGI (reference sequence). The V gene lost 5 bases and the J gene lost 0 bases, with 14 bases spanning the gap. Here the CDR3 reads CASSQQGPNSGNTIYF. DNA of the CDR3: TGTGCCAGCAGTCAACAGGGCCCCAACTCTGGAAACACCATATATTTT.

As DNA, the CDR3 is TGCGCCAGCAGTCAACAGGCGGGGGCCCTCCACTTT. The encoded protein is CASSQQAGALHF. The gene calls are TRBV10-2 and TRBJ1-6, with D perhaps TRBD1 (5 bases). V lost 5 bases to trimming and J lost 14 bases, with 13 bases between them. The germline V gene has CDR1 WSHSY and CDR2 SAAADI. The CDR3 totals 12 residues.

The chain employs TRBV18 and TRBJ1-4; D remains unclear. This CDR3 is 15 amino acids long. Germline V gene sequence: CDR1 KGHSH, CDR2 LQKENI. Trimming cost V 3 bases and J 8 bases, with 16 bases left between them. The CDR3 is CASSPMDSASEKLFF. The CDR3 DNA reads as TGTGCCAGCTCACCTATGGATAGTGCATCGGAAAAACTGTTTTTT.

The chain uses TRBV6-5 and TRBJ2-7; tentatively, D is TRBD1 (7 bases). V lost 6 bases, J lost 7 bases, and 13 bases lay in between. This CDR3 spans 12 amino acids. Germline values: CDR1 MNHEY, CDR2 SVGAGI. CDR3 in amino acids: CASSQTGREQYF. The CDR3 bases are TGTGCCAGCAGCCAGACAGGGAGGGAGCAGTACTTC.

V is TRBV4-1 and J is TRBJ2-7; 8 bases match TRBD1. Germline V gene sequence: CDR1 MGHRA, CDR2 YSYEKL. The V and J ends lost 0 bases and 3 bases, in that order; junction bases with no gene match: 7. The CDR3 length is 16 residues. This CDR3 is CASSQEPTGANYEQYF. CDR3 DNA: TGCGCCAGCAGCCAAGAACCGACAGGGGCCAACTACGAGCAGTACTTC.

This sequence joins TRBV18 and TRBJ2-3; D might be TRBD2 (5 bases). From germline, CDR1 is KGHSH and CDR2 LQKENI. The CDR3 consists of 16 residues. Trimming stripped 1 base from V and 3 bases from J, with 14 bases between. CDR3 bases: TGTGCCAGCTCACCACTTGCCGGGGATCGGACAGATACGCAGTATTTT. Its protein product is CASSPLAGDRTDTQYF.